A selection of T cell receptor beta chains follows, all from one sample in a study of OX40 agonist ivuxolimab in advanced cancers. Method: immunoSEQ multiplex PCR; TCRdb's copy keeps in-frame clones and lacks some. The sample has about 81,000 clones, roughly 80% seen once. The source was CD4+ or CD8+ T cells sorted from blood, collected in a trial of the OX40 agonist ivuxolimab. The receptors were gathered from an adult with an advanced solid tumor such as melanoma, head and neck, liver or kidney cancer. The CDR3 runs from the conserved cysteine through the conserved F or W. A D gene is named only where the DNA matches it firmly. Only part of the rows carry a size: once, few, many, or a class if the clone is expanded.

V,D,size,J,length,DNA,CDR3
TRBV4-2,.,.,TRBJ2-1,13,TGTGCCAGCAGCCAAGGCGGATACAATGAGCAGTTCTTC,CASSQGGYNEQFF
TRBV28,TRBD1,.,TRBJ1-2,16,TGTGCCAGCAGTTTCCCCCGGGACAGGGGTAACTATGGCTACACCTTC,CASSFPRDRGNYGYTF
TRBV9,TRBD1,.,TRBJ2-3,18,TGTGCCAGCAGCGTAGCTGCGGACGGGACAGCTAACACAGATACGCAGTATTTT,CASSVAADGTANTDTQYF
TRBV6-5,TRBD2,.,TRBJ2-3,15,TGTGCCAGCAGATATAGCGGGAAAAGCACAGATACGCAGTATTTT,CASRYSGKSTDTQYF
TRBV7-9,.,.,TRBJ2-2,15,TGTGCCAGCAGCTTAGAGGGGCCGGGAACCGGGGAGCTGTTTTTT,CASSLEGPGTGELFF
TRBV28,.,.,TRBJ1-4,13,TGTGCCAGCAGTAGAACAGGCCCTGAAAAACTGTTTTTT,CASSRTGPEKLFF
TRBV5-6,.,.,TRBJ2-2,14,TGTGCCAGCAGCTTCCCCGTGGGCAACGGGGAGCTGTTTTTT,CASSFPVGNGELFF
TRBV7-9,.,.,TRBJ1-1,15,TGTGCCAGCGGAGAGGCGGTAACTCGGGTCACTGAAGCTTTCTTT,CASGEAVTRVTEAFF
TRBV14,TRBD1,.,TRBJ2-1,16,TGTGCCAGCAGCCCCACGACAGGGGACACCTACAATGAGCAGTTCTTC,CASSPTTGDTYNEQFF
TRBV25-1,.,.,TRBJ2-5,14,TGTGCCAGCAGTGAAGGGGGACCTAACGGGACCCAGTACTTC,CASSEGGPNGTQYF
TRBV28,TRBD2,.,TRBJ2-1,15,TGTGCCAGCAGCATAGCGGGGAGCTCCTACAATGAGCAGTTCTTC,CASSIAGSSYNEQFF
TRBV19,.,.,TRBJ1-4,15,TGTGCCAGTAGTATTTTCGGGAAAACTAATGAAAAACTGTTTTTT,CASSIFGKTNEKLFF
TRBV9,.,few,TRBJ1-2,12,TGTGCCAGCAGCGTAGATTGGAGGGGTTACACCTTC,CASSVDWRGYTF
TRBV15,TRBD1,.,TRBJ2-2,15,TGTGCCACCAGCCCCAAACAGGGGTGGACCGGGGAGCTGTTTTTT,CATSPKQGWTGELFF
TRBV6-5,TRBD2,.,TRBJ2-1,16,TGTGCCAGCAGTTACTCGACTAGCGGGAGTTCCTATGAGCAGTTCTTC,CASSYSTSGSSYEQFF
TRBV7-6,.,few,TRBJ2-7,13,TGTGCCAGCAGCCCCCAGGACATCTACGAGCAGTACTTC,CASSPQDIYEQYF
TRBV18,TRBD2,.,TRBJ2-6,21,TGTGCCAGCTCACCAAGTCGTACGCTAGCGGGGGCCCTCTCTGGGGCCAACGTCCTGACTTTC,CASSPSRTLAGALSGANVLTF
TRBV29-1,.,.,TRBJ2-3,12,TGCAGCACATCGGGTGGGGGGCAGACGCAGTATTTT,CSTSGGGQTQYF
TRBV6-6,.,.,TRBJ1-1,14,TGTGCCAGCAGTTACTTCGACAGAAACACTGAAGCTTTCTTT,CASSYFDRNTEAFF
TRBV11-3,TRBD2,.,TRBJ2-2,16,TGTGCCAGCAGCCCCTCACGGACTAGCTTCCCCGGGGAGCTGTTTTTT,CASSPSRTSFPGELFF
TRBV10-3,TRBD1,.,TRBJ2-7,13,TGTGCCATCAGTTCCGGGACAGGGGGTCAGCAGTACTTC,CAISSGTGGQQYF
TRBV2,.,few,TRBJ2-1,16,TGTGCCAGCAGTTCGGAGGGGGGGCTGTCCTACAATGAGCAGTTCTTC,CASSSEGGLSYNEQFF
TRBV7-3,.,.,TRBJ2-1,13,TGTGCCAGCAGCTTCGACTCTAACAATGAGCAGTTCTTC,CASSFDSNNEQFF
TRBV7-9,.,.,TRBJ1-2,9,TGTGCCAGCAGCTGGGACGTAAGCTTC,CASSWDVSF
TRBV28,.,.,TRBJ2-5,16,TGTGCCAGCAGTTTAACCCCCCCGGGGTTGGAAGAGACCCAGTACTTC,CASSLTPPGLEETQYF
TRBV27,.,once,TRBJ2-1,13,TGTGCCAGCAGTTATACGGGTGGTAATGAGCAGTTCTTC,CASSYTGGNEQFF
TRBV7-2,.,.,TRBJ2-3,11,TGTGCCAGCGCGCGCACAGATACGCAGTATTTT,CASARTDTQYF
TRBV5-1,.,.,TRBJ1-1,15,TGCGCCAGCAGCTTGTTGCCGGGGAGGAACACTGAAGCTTTCTTT,CASSLLPGRNTEAFF
TRBV27,.,.,TRBJ2-1,12,TGTGCCAGCAGTGCGACTAGCAATGAGCAGTTCTTC,CASSATSNEQFF
TRBV15,TRBD1,.,TRBJ2-7,16,TGTGCCACCAGCAGATTGACTTGGACAGGGCCCTACGAGCAGTACTTC,CATSRLTWTGPYEQYF